The clone carrying this T cell receptor beta chain appeared a single time. Its target is unknown. V dropped 5 bases and J dropped 7 bases, with 11 bases sitting between them. Germline assignment: CDR1 SGHVS and CDR2 FNYEAQ. The CDR3 has 13 residues. These data are taken from a study of shared clonotypes between healthy human individuals. Only in-frame clones appear in the TCRdb table, and some are missing; sequencing was by immunoSEQ multiplex PCR. The sample lists 2 million to 3 million clones; more than 85% were seen once. Study-level results: Since donors were few, the genetic and exposure-history diversity represented was limited.

The receptor was isolated from a young man in good health. Some clones in this sample may be carry-over from other donors' samples. The V and J genes are TRBV7-6 and TRBJ1-4; D ambiguous. Source material: naive CD4+ T cells from PBMCs. Subset specified: CD45RA+ positively selected. The CDR3: CASSRRSIEKLFF. The CDR3, as DNA: TGTGCCAGCAGCCGACGATCAATTGAAAAACTGTTTTTT.